This T cell receptor (beta chain) was sequenced during a study of shared clonotypes between healthy human individuals. This clone was seen more than once but under ten times. The same CDR3 also results from other DNA sequences found in this sample. CD4+ cells yielded CD45RA+ naive and CD45RA-negative memory subsets. V was cut by 1 base and J by 4 bases, with 4 bases left in between. The CDR3 contains 12 residues. Germline values: CDR1 MDHEN, CDR2 SYDVKM. The table came from immunoSEQ multiplex PCR; TCRdb's copy has only in-frame clones and leaves some out. The sample yields 2 million to 2.5 million clones, about 95% seen once.

The clonotype was recovered from a man aged 18 to 30 in good health. The chain carries TRBV28 and TRBJ1-1; D unresolved. The specimen sequenced was naive CD4+ T cells sorted from blood. The subset was: CD45RA+ positively selected. The CDR3 reads CASSLLGTEAFF. The CDR3 DNA reads as TGTGCCAGCAGTTTATTAGGCACTGAAGCTTTCTTT.